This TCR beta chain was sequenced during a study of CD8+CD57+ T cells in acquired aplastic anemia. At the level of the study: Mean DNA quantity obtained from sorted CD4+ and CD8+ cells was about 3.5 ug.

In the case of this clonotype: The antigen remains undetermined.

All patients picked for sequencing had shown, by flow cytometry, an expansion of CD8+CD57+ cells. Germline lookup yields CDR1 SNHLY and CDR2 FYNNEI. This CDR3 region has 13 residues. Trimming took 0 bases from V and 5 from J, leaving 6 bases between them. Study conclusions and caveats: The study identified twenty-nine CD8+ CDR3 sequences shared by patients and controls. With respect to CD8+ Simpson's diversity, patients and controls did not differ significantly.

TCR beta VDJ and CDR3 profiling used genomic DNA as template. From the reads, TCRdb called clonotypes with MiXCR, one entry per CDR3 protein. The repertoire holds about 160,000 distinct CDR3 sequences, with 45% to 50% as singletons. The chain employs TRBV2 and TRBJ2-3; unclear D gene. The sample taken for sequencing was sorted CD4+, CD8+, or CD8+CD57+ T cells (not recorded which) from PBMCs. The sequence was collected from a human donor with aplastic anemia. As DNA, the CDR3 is TGTGCCAGCAGTGAAGCAGGCGTAGATACGCAGTATTTT. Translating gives CASSEAGVDTQYF. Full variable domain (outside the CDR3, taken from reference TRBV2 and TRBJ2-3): EPEVTQTPSHQVTQMGQEVILRCVPISNHLYFYWYRQILGQKVEFLVSFYNNEISEKSEIFDDQFSVERPDGSNFTLKIRSTKLEDSAMYFCASSEAGVDTQYFGPGTRLTVL.